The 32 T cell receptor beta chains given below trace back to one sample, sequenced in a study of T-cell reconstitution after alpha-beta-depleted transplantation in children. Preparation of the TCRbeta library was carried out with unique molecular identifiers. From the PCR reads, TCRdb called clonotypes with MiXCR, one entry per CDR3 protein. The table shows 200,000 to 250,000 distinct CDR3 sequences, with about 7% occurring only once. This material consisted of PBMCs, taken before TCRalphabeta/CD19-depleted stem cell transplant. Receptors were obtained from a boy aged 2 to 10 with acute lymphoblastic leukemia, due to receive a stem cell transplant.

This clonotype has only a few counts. CDR3 DNA: TGTGCCAGCAGTCTAATGGCCCCCGGACAGGGGTTTCAGCCCCAGCATTTT. This translates into CASSLMAPGQGFQPQHF. V and J are TRBV28 and TRBJ1-5; 9 positions match TRBD1. V was clipped by 5 bases and J by 6 bases; unmatched bases: 14. Germline-derived CDR1 and CDR2 are MDHEN and SYDVKM. The CDR3 runs to 17 residues.

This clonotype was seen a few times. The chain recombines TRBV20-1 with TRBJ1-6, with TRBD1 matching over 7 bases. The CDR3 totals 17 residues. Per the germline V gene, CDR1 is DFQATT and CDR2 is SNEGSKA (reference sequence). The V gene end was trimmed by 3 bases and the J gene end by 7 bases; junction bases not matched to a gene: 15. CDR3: CSASIVKGARSNSPLHF. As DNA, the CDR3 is TGCAGTGCTAGTATTGTTAAGGGGGCGCGGTCAAATTCACCCCTCCACTTT.

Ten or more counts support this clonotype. The CDR3 nucleotides are TGTGCCAGCAGTTCGTCTAGGAAGAACTCTGGGGCCAACGTCCTGACTTTC. This sequence encodes CASSSSRKNSGANVLTF. This chain joins TRBV12-3 or TRBV12-4 and TRBJ2-6; D gene unclear. The CDR3 is 17 amino acids. The V gene lost 4 bases and the J gene lost 0 bases, with 13 bases spanning the gap.

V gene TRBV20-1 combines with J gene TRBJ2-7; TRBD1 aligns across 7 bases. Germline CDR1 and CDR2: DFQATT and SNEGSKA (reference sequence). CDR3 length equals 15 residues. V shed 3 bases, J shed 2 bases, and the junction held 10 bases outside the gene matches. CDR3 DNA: TGCAGTGCTAGTATCCCTTCGGGACAGACCTACGAGCAGTACTTC. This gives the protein CSASIPSGQTYEQYF.

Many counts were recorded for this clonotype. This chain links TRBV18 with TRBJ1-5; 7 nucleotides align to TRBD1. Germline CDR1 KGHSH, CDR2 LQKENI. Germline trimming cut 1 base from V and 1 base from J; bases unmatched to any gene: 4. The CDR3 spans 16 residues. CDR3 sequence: CASSPQGAGSNQPQHF. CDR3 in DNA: TGTGCCAGCTCACCACAGGGGGCGGGGAGCAATCAGCCCCAGCATTTT.

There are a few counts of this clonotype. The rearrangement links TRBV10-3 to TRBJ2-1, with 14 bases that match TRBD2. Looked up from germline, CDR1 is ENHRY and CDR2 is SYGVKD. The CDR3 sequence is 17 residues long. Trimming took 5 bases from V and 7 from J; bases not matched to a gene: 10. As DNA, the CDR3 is TGTGCCATCAGTCCCGCCCCGACTAGCGGGGGGGGGAATGAGCAGTTCTTC. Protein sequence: CAISPAPTSGGGNEQFF.

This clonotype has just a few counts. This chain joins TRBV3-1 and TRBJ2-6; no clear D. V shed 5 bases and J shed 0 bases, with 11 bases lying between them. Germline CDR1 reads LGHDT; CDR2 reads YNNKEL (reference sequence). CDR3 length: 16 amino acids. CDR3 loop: CASSWARNSGANVLTF. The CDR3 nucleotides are TGTGCCAGCAGCTGGGCGCGCAACTCTGGGGCCAACGTCCTGACTTTC.

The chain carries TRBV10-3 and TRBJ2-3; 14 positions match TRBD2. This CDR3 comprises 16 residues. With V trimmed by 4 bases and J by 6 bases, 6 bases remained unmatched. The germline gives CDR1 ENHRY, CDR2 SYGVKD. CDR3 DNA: TGTGCCATCAGTGCCCGTGGGACTAGCGGGGGTGATACGCAGTATTTT. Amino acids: CAISARGTSGGDTQYF.

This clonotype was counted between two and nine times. This chain's CDR3 is CASSPLLGIPDTQYF. CDR3 bases: TGTGCCAGCAGTCCTCTCCTTGGGATTCCAGATACGCAGTATTTT. This chain uses TRBV12-3 or TRBV12-4 with TRBJ2-3; D not certain. This CDR3 contains 15 residues. V was clipped by 5 bases and J by 4 bases, with 16 bases between them.

The CDR3 coding sequence is TGTGCCAGCAGGCCCACGGACCGACAGTCCTTGAGCACTGAAGCTTTCTTT. Its translation: CASRPTDRQSLSTEAFF. This chain connects TRBV25-1 to TRBJ1-1, with D tentatively TRBD1 (5 bases). Trimming stripped 6 bases from V and 4 bases from J, with 24 bases between. Germline-derived CDR1 and CDR2 are MGHDK and SYGVNS. This CDR3 contains 17 residues.

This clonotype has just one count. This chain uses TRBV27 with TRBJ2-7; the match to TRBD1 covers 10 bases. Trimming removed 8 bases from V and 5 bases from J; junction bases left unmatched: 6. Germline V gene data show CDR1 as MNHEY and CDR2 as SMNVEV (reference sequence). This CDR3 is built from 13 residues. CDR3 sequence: CASGDRGQDEQYF. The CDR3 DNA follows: TGTGCCAGCGGAGACAGGGGGCAAGACGAGCAGTACTTC.

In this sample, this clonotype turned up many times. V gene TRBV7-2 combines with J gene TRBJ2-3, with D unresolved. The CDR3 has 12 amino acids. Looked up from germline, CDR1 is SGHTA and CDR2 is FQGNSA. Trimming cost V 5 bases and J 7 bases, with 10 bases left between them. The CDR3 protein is CASSPMMNTQYF. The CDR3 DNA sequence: TGTGCCAGCAGCCCCATGATGAATACGCAGTATTTT.

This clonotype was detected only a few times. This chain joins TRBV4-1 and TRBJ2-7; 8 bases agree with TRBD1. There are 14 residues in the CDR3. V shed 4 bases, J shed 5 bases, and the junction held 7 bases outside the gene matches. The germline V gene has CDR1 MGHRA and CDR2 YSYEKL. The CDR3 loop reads CASSPDREVHEQYF. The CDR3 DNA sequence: TGCGCCAGCAGCCCGGACAGGGAAGTGCACGAGCAGTACTTC.

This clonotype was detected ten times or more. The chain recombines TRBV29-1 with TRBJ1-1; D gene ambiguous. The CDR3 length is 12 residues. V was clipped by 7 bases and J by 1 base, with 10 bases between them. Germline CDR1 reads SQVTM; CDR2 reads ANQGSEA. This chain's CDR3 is CSAREWNTEAFF. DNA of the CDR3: TGCAGCGCCCGGGAGTGGAACACTGAAGCTTTCTTT.

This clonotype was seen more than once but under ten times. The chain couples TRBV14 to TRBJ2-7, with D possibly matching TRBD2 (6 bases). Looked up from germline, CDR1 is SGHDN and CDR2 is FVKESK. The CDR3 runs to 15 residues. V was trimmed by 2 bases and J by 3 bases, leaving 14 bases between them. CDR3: CASSQPRDGGYEQYF. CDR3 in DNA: TGTGCCAGCAGCCAACCGCGGGACGGAGGCTACGAGCAGTACTTC.

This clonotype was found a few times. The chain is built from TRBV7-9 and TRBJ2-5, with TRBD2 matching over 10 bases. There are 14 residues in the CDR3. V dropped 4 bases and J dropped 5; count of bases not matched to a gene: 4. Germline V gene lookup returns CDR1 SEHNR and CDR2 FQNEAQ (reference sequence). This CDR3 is CASSSFSGGETQYF. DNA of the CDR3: TGTGCCAGCAGCTCCTTTAGCGGGGGGGAGACCCAGTACTTC.

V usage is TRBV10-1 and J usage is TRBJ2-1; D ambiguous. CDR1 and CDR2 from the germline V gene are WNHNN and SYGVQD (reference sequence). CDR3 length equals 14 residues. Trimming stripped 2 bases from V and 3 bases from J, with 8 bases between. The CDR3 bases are TGCGCCAGCAGTGAGGGCCCGGACTACAATGAGCAGTTCTTC. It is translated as CASSEGPDYNEQFF.

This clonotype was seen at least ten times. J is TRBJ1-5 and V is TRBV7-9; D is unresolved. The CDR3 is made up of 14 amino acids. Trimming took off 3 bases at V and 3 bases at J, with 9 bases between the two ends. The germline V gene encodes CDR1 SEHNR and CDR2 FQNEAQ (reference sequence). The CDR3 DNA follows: TGTGCCAGCAGCTTGTCCGATTTCAATCAGCCCCAGCATTTT. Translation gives CASSLSDFNQPQHF.

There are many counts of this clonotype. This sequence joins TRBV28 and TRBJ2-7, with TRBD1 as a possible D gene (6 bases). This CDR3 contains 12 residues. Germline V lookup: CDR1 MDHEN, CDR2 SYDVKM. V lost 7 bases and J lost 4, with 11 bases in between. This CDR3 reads CASTGTPYEQYF. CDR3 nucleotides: TGTGCCAGCACCGGGACACCTTACGAGCAGTACTTC. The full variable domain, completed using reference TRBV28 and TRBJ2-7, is DVKVTQSSRYLVKRTGEKVFLECVQDMDHENMFWYRQDPGLGLRLIYFSYDVKMKEKGDIPEGYSVSREKKERFSLILESASTNQTSMYLCASTGTPYEQYFGPGTRLTVT.

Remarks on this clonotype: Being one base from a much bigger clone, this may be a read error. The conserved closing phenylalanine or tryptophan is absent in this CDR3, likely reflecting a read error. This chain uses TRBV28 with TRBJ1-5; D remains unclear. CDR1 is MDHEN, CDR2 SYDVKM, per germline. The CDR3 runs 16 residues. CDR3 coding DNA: TGCGCCAGCAGTTTATCGGAAGTCCTACTAAATCGGCCCCAGCATTCT. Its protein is CASSLSEVLLNRPQHS.

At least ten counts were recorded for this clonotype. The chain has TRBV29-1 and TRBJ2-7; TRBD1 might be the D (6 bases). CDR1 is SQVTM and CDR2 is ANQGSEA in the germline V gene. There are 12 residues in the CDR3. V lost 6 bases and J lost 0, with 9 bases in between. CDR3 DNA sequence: TGCAGCGTGCGGACAGACTCCTACGAGCAGTACTTC. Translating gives CSVRTDSYEQYF.

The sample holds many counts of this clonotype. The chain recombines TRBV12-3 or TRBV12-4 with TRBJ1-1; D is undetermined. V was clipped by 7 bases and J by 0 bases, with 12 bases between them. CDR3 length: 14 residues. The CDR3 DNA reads TGTGCCAGCACCTGGGCACCGATGAACACTGAAGCTTTCTTT. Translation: CASTWAPMNTEAFF.

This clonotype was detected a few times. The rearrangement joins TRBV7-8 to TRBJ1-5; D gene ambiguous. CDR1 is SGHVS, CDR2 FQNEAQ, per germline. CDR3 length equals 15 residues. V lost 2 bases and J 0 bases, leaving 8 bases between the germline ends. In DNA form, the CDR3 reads TGTGCCAGCAGCTTACAGGAGAATAGCAATCAGCCCCAGCATTTT. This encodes CASSLQENSNQPQHF.

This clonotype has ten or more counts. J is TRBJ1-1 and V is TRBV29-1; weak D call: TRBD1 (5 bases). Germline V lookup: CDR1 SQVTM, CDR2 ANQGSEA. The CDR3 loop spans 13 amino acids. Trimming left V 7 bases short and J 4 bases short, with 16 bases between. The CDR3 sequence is CSAREGAGTEAFF. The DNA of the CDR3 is TGCAGCGCCCGAGAAGGGGCCGGCACTGAAGCTTTCTTT.

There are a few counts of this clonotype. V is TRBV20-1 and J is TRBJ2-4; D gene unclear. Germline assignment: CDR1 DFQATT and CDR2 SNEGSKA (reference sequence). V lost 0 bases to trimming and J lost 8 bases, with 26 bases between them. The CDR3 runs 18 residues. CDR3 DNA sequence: TGCAGTGCTAGAGATTCTCGGCAGATCCTTACTACAAGGGACATTCAGTACTTC. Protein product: CSARDSRQILTTRDIQYF.

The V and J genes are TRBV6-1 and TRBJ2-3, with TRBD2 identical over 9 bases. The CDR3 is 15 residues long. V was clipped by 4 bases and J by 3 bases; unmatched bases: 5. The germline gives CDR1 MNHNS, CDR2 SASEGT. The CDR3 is CASSVAGVETDTQYF. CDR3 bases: TGTGCCAGCAGTGTAGCGGGAGTTGAGACAGATACGCAGTATTTT.

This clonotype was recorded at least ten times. The CDR3 region is CASSDSSGYSYEQYF. DNA of the CDR3: TGTGCCAGCAGCGACTCTAGCGGGTACTCCTACGAGCAGTACTTC. The V gene is TRBV3-1, the J gene TRBJ2-7; 8 bases line up with TRBD2. CDR1 is LGHDT and CDR2 is YNNKEL in the germline V gene (reference sequence). This CDR3 region has 15 residues. J lost 0 bases, V lost 5 bases, and 6 bases had no gene match.

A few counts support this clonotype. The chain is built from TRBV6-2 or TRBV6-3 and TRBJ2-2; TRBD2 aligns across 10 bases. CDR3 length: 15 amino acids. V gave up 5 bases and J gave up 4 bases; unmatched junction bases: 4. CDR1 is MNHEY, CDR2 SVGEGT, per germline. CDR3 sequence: CASSSGGASTGELFF. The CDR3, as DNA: TGTGCCAGCAGTAGCGGGGGGGCCTCCACCGGGGAGCTGTTTTTT.

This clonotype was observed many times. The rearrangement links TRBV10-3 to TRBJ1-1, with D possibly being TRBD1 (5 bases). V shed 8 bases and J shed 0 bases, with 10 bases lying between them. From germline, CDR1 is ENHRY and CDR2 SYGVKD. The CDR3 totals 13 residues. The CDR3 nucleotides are TGTGCCATCCAGGGCCCGATGAACACTGAAGCTTTCTTT. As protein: CAIQGPMNTEAFF.

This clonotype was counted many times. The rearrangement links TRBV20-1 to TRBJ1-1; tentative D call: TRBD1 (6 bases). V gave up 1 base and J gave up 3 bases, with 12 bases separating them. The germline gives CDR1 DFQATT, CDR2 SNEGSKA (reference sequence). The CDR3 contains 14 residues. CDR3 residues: CSARGRDIHTEAFF. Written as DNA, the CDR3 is TGCAGTGCTAGAGGCCGGGACATCCACACTGAAGCTTTCTTT.

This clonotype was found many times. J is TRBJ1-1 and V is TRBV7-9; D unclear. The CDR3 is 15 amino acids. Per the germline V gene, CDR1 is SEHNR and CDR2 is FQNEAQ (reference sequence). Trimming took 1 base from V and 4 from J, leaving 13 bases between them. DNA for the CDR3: TGTGCCAGCAGCTTAGTTGGCAGCAGAGGCACTGAAGCTTTCTTT. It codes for CASSLVGSRGTEAFF.

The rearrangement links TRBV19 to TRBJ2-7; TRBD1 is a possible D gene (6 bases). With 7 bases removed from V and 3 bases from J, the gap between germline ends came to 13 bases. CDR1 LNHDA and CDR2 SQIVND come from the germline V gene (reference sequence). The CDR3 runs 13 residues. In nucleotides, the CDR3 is TGTGCCAGTACGGACAGATCCTACTACGAGCAGTACTTC. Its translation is CASTDRSYYEQYF.